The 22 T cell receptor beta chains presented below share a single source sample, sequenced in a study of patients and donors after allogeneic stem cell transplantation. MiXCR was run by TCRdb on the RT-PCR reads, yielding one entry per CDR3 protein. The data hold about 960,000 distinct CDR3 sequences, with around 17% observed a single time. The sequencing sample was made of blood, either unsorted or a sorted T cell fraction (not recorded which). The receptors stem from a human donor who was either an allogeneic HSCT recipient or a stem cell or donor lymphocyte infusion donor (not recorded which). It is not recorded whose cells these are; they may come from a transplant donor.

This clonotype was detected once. CDR3 nucleotide sequence: TGTGCCAGCAGCGATGACCTGGGCACCGGGGAGCTGTTTTTT. Protein sequence: CASSDDLGTGELFF. The rearrangement links TRBV7-3 to TRBJ2-2; D not certain. The CDR3 has 14 residues. Germline V gene sequence: CDR1 SGHTA, CDR2 FQGTGA. Trimming cost V 5 bases and J 4 bases, with 11 bases left between them.

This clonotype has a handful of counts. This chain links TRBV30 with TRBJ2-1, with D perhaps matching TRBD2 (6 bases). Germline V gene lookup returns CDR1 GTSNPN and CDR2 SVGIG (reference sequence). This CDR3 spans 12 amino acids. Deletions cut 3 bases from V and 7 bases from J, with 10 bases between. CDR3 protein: CAWSPRENEQFF. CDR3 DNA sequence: TGTGCCTGGAGCCCTCGGGAGAATGAGCAGTTCTTC.

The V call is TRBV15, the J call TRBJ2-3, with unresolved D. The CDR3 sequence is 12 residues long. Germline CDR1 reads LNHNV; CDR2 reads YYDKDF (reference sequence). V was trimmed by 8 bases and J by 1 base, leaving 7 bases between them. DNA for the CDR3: TGTGCCACCGACGACCGCACAGATACGCAGTATTTT. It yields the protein CATDDRTDTQYF.

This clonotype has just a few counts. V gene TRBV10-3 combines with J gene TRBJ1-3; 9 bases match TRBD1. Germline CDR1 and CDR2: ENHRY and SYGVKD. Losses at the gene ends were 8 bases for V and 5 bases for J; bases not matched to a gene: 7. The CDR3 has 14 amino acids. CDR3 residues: CAIARDRARNTIYF. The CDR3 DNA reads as TGTGCCATCGCCCGGGACAGGGCTAGAAACACCATATATTTT.

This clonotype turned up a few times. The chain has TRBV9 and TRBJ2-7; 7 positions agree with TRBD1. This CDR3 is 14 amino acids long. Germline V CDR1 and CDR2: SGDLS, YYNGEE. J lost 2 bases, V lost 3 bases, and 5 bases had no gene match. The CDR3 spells CASSAWDSPYEQYF. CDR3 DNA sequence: TGTGCCAGCAGCGCCTGGGACAGCCCCTACGAGCAGTACTTC.

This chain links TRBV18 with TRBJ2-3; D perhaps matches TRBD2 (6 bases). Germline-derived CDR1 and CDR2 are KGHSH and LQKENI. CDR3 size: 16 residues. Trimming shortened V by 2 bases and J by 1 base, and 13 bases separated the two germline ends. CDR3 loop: CASSPAVRGRTDTQYF. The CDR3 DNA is TGTGCCAGCTCACCAGCGGTGCGGGGACGCACAGATACGCAGTATTTT.

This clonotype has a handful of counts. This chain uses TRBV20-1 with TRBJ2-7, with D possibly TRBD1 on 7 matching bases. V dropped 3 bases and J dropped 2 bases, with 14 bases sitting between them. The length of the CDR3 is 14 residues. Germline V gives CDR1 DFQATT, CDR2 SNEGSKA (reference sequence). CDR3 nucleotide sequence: TGCAGTGCTAGCAATGCAGGGGGGACCTACGAGCAGTACTTC. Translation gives CSASNAGGTYEQYF.

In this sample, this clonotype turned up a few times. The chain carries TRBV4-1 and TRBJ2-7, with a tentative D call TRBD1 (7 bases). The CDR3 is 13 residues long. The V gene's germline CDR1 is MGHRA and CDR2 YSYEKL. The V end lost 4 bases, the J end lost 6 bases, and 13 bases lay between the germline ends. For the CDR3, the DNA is TGCGCCAGCAGCCCTCAGGAGGGGGCCGAGCAGTACTTC. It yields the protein CASSPQEGAEQYF.

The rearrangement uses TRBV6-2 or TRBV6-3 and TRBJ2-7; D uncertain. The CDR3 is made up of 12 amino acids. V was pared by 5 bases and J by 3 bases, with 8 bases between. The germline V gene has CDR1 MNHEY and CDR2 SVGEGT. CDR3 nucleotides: TGTGCCAGCAGTATTGGTATCTACGAGCAGTACTTC. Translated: CASSIGIYEQYF.

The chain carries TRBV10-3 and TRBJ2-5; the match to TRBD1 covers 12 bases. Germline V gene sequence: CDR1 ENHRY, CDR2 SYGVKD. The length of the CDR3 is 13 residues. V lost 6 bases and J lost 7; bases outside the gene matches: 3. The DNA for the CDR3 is TGTGCCATCAGCCGGGGACAGGGGGCGACCCAGTACTTC. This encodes CAISRGQGATQYF.

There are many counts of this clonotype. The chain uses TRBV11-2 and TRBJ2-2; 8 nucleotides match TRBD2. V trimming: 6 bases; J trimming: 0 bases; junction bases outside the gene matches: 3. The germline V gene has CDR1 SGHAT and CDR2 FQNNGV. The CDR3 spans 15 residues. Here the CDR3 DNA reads TGTGCCAGCAGTCGAGCGGGGGCGAACACCGGGGAGCTGTTTTTT. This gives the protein CASSRAGANTGELFF.

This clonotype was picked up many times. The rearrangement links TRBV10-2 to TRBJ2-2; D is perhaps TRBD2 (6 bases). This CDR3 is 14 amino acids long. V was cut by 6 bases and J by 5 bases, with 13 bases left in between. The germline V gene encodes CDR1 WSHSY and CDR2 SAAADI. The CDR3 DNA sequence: TGCGCCAGCAGGGGACGGGAGTCGACCGGGGAGCTGTTTTTT. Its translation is CASRGRESTGELFF.

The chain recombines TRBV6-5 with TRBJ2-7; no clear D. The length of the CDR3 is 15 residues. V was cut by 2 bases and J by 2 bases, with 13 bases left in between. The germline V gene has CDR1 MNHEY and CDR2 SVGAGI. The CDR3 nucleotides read TGTGCCAGCAGTTACCCCCATGTTAGTACCTACGAGCAGTACTTC. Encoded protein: CASSYPHVSTYEQYF.

CDR3 sequence: CASRGLPEGKNIQYF. CDR3 DNA sequence: TGTGCCAGCAGGGGCCTCCCGGAGGGCAAAAACATTCAGTACTTC. The gene calls are TRBV28 and TRBJ2-4; D is possibly TRBD2 (6 bases). The CDR3 is made up of 15 amino acids. The germline V gene has CDR1 MDHEN and CDR2 SYDVKM. With 6 bases removed from V and 3 bases from J, the gap between germline ends came to 15 bases.

CDR3 nucleotides: TGCAGTGCTATTTATGGAGCGGACGGAAACACCATATATTTT. Encoded protein: CSAIYGADGNTIYF. The rearrangement uses TRBV20-1 and TRBJ1-3, with D uncertain. Trimming pared 4 bases from V and 4 bases from J, leaving 14 bases between. The length of the CDR3 is 14 residues. Germline V gives CDR1 DFQATT, CDR2 SNEGSKA (reference sequence).

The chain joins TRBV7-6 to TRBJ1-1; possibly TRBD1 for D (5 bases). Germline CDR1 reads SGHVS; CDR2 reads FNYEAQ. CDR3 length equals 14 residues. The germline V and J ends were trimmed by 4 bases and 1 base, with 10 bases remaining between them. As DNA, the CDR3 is TGTGCCAGCAGCTCCCGGGACGGGAACACTGAAGCTTTCTTT. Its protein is CASSSRDGNTEAFF.

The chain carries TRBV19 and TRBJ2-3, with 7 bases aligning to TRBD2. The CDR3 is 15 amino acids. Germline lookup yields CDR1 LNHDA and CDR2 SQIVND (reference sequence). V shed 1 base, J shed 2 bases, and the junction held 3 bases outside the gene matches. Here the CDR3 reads CASSIAGGYTDTQYF. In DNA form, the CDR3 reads TGTGCCAGTAGTATAGCGGGAGGATACACAGATACGCAGTATTTT.

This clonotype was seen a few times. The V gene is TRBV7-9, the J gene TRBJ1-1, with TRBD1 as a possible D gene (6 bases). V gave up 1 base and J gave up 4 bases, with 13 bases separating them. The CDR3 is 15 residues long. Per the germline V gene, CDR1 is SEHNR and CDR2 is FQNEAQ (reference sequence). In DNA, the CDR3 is TGTGCCAGCAGCTTAGTCCGGGGAGGGGGCACTGAAGCTTTCTTT. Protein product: CASSLVRGGGTEAFF.

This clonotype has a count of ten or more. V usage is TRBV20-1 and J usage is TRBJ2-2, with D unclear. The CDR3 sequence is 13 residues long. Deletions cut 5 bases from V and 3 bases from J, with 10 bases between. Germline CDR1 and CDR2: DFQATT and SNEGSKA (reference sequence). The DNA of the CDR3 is TGCAGTGCTGTGGACGGACACACCGGGGAGCTGTTTTTT. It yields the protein CSAVDGHTGELFF.

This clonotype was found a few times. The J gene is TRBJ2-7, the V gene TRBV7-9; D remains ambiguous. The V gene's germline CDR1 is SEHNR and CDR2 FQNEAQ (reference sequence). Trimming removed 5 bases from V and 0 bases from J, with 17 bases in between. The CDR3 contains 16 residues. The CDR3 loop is CASSKQGPSISYEQYF. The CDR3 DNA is TGTGCCAGCAGCAAGCAAGGTCCTTCCATCTCCTACGAGCAGTACTTC.

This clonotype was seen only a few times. This CDR3 is CASSPRQGGETQYF. CDR3 DNA sequence: TGTGCCAGCAGCCCCCGCCAGGGAGGGGAGACCCAGTACTTC. The chain recombines TRBV7-2 with TRBJ2-5; 7 bases line up with TRBD2. The ends lost 5 bases at V and 5 bases at J; junction bases unmatched: 8. The CDR3 covers 14 residues. Germline V gives CDR1 SGHTA, CDR2 FQGNSA.

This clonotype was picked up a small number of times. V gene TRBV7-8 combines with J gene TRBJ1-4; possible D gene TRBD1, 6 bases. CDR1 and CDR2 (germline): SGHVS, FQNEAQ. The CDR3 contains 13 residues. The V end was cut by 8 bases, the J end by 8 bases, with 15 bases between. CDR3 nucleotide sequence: TGTGCCAGCTGCCGGGACATGAAAGAAAAACTGTTTTTT. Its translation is CASCRDMKEKLFF.